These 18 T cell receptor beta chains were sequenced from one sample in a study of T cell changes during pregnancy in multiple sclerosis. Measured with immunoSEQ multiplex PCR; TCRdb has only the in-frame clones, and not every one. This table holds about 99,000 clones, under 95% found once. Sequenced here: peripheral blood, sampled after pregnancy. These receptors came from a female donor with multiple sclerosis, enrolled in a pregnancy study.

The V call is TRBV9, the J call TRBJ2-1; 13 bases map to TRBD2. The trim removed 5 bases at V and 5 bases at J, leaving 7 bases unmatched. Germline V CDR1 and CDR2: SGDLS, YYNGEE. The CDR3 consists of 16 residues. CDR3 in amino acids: CASSGGTSGANNEQFF. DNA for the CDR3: TGTGCCAGCAGTGGAGGGACTAGCGGGGCGAACAATGAGCAGTTCTTC.

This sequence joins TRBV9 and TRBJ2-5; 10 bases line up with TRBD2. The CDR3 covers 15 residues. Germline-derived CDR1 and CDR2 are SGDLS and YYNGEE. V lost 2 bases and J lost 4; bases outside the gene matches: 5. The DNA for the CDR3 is TGTGCCAGCAGCGTGGGAGCGGGGGGGGGAGAGACCCAGTACTTC. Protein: CASSVGAGGGETQYF.

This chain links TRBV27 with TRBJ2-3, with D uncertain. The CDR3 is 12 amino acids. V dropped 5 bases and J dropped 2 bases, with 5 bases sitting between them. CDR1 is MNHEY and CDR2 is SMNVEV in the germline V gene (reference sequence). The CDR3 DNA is TGTGCCAGCAGTCCCCACACAGATACGCAGTATTTT. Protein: CASSPHTDTQYF.

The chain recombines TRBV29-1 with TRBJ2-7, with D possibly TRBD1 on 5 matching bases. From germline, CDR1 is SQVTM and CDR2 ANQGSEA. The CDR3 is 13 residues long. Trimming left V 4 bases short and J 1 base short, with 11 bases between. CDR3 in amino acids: CSVASDISYEQYF. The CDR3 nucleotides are TGCAGCGTTGCCTCGGACATTTCCTACGAGCAGTACTTC.

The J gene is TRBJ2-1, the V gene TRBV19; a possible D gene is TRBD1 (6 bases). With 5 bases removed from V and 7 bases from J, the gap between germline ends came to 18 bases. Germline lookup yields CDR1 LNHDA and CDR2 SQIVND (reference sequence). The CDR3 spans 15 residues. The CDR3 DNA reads TGTGCCAGTAGTGGCAGGGGTCAGAGCATTAATGAGCAGTTCTTC. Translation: CASSGRGQSINEQFF.

CDR3 sequence reads: CASSHHKPTGRKGFEQYF. The CDR3 DNA reads TGCGCCAGCAGTCACCATAAACCGACAGGGCGAAAGGGTTTCGAGCAGTACTTC. The chain has TRBV23-1 and TRBJ2-7, with 7 bases lining up with TRBD1. TRBV23-1 is reported as an ORF; its role is uncertain. V was clipped by 3 bases and J by 6 bases; unmatched bases: 20. The CDR3 sequence is 18 residues long.

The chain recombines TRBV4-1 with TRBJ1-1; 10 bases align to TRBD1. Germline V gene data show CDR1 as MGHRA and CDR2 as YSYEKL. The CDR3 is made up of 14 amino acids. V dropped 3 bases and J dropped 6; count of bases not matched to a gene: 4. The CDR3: CASSQGTGAAEAFF. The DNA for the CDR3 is TGCGCCAGCAGCCAGGGGACAGGGGCGGCTGAAGCTTTCTTT.

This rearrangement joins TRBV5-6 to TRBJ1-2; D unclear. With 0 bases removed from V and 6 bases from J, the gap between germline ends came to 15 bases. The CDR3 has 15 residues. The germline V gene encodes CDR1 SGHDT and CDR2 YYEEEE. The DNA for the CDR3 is TGTGCCAGCAGCTTGGCGTGGACTCTCGATAATGGCTACACCTTC. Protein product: CASSLAWTLDNGYTF.

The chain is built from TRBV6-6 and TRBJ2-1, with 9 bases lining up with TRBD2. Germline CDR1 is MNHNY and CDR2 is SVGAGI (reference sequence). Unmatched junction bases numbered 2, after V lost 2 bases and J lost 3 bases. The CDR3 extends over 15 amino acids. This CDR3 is CASSYLAGNYNEQFF. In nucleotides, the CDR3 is TGTGCCAGCAGTTACCTAGCGGGGAACTACAATGAGCAGTTCTTC.

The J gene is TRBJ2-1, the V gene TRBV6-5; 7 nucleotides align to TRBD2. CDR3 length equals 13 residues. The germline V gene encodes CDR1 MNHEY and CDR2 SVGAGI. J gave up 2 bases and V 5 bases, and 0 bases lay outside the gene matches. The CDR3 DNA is TGTGCCAGCAGTGCGGGAGCCTACAATGAGCAGTTCTTC. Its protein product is CASSAGAYNEQFF.

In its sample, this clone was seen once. CDR3 sequence (DNA): TGCGCCAGCAGCTTGAATCCCAGGCCCTACCAAGAGACCCAGTACTTC. The encoded protein is CASSLNPRPYQETQYF. This chain connects TRBV5-1 to TRBJ2-5; D is undetermined. Germline-derived CDR1 and CDR2 are SGHRS and YFSETQ. The length of the CDR3 is 16 residues. V was clipped by 1 base and J by 0 bases, with 13 bases between them.

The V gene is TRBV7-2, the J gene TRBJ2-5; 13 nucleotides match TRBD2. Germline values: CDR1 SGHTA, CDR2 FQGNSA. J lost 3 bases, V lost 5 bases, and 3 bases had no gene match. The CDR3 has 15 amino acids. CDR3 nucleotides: TGTGCCAGCAGCCTAACTAGCGGGAGGGAAGAGACCCAGTACTTC. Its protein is CASSLTSGREETQYF.

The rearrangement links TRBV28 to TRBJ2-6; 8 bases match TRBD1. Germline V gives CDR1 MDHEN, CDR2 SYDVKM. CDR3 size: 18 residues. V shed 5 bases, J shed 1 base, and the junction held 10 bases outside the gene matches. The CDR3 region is CASSLAGTGLSGANVLTF. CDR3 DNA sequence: TGTGCCAGCAGTCTGGCTGGGACAGGCCTTTCTGGGGCCAACGTCCTGACTTTC.

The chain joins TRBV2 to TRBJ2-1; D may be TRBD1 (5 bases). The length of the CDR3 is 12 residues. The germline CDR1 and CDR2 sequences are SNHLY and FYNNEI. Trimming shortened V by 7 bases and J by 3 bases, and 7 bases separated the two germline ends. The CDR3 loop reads CASTTGYNEQFF. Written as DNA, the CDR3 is TGTGCCAGCACAACAGGCTACAATGAGCAGTTCTTC. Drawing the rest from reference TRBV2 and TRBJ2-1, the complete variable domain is EPEVTQTPSHQVTQMGQEVILRCVPISNHLYFYWYRQILGQKVEFLVSFYNNEISEKSEIFDDQFSVERPDGSNFTLKIRSTKLEDSAMYFCASTTGYNEQFFGPGTRLTVL.

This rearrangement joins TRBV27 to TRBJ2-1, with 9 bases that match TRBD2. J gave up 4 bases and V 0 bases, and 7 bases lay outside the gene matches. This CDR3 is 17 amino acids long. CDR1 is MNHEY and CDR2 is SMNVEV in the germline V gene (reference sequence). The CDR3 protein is CASSLSGGRALYNEQFF. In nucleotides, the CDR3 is TGTGCCAGCAGTTTATCGGGCGGGAGGGCTCTTTACAATGAGCAGTTCTTC.

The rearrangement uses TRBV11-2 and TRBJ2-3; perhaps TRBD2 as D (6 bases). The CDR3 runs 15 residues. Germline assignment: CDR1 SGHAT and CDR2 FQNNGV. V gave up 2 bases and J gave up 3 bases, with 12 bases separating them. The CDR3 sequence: CASSLSGSRTDTQYF. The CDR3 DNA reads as TGTGCCAGCAGCTTATCCGGGAGTAGGACAGATACGCAGTATTTT.

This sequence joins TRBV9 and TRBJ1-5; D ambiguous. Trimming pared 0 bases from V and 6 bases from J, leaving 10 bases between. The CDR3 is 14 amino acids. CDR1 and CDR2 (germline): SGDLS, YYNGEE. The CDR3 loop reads CASSVEGGSQPQHF. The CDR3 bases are TGTGCCAGCAGCGTAGAAGGCGGATCTCAGCCCCAGCATTTT.

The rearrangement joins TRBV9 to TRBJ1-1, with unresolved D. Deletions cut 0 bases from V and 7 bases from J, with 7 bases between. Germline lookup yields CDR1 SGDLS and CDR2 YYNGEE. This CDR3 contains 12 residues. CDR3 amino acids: CASSVVDNEAFF. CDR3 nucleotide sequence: TGTGCCAGCAGCGTAGTAGATAATGAAGCTTTCTTT. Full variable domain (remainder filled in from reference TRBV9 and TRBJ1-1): DSGVTQTPKHLITATGQRVTLRCSPRSGDLSVYWYQQSLDQGLQFLIQYYNGEERAKGNILERFSAQQFPDLHSELNLSSLELGDSALYFCASSVVDNEAFFGQGTRLTVV.